The T cell receptor beta chain described here comes from a study of shared clonotypes between healthy human individuals. In the case of this clone: The same CDR3 can be traced to other DNA sequences in this sample.

TCRdb's copy holds only in-frame clones and misses some; the assay was immunoSEQ multiplex PCR. The table lists about 2.4 million clones, over 85% of them singletons. J was trimmed by 2 bases and V by 1 base; bases with no gene match: 3. This CDR3 spans 15 amino acids. CDR1 and CDR2 from the germline V gene are SGHDT and YYEEEE. V is TRBV5-6 and J is TRBJ2-5; TRBD2 matches at 9 bases. Sample: naive CD4+ T cells from PBMCs. This sample's subset: CD45RA+ positively selected. The source is a man aged 18 to 29 in good health. Some clones in this sample may be carry-over from other donors' samples. DNA for the CDR3: TGTGCCAGCAGCTTGAGGCTAGCGGGACAAGAGACCCAGTACTTC. Translating gives CASSLRLAGQETQYF.